The 26 T cell receptor beta chains below all came from one sample that was sequenced in a study of T-cell memory formation after mild COVID-19. One entry per CDR3 protein results from TCRdb running MiXCR on the 5' RACE reads. The sample consists of under 300,000 distinct CDR3 sequences, under 8.5% of them appearing once. Sequenced sample: PBMCs or a T cell subset sorted from them (not recorded which). The receptors come from a man between 18 and 29 years old who had mild COVID-19 (a few samples of this study predate the infection). Cell type and time point are not known.

The V and J genes are TRBV5-1 and TRBJ2-3, with 9 positions matching TRBD2. V dropped 4 bases and J dropped 5; count of bases not matched to a gene: 8. Germline CDR1 SGHRS, CDR2 YFSETQ. The CDR3 consists of 15 residues. The CDR3 coding sequence is TGCGCCAGCAGCATGGACGCGGGGGGGCAAGATACGCAGTATTTT. Its translation is CASSMDAGGQDTQYF.

The chain employs TRBV3-1 and TRBJ1-5; D not resolved. The CDR3 has 14 residues. Trimming stripped 2 bases from V and 3 bases from J, with 8 bases between. In germline, CDR1 is LGHDT, CDR2 YNNKEL (reference sequence). The CDR3 spells CASSQLGNNQPQHF. The DNA for the CDR3 is TGTGCCAGCAGCCAACTAGGGAACAATCAGCCCCAGCATTTT.

This clonotype was picked up a small number of times. The chain joins TRBV7-3 to TRBJ2-3; D might be TRBD1 (6 bases). V dropped 2 bases and J dropped 0 bases, with 12 bases sitting between them. In germline, CDR1 is SGHTA, CDR2 FQGTGA. The CDR3 runs 16 residues. CDR3 sequence: CASSLLGAGSTDTQYF. The CDR3 DNA follows: TGTGCCAGCAGCTTATTGGGGGCTGGAAGCACAGATACGCAGTATTTT.

The chain combines TRBV10-2 with TRBJ1-1, with 8 bases fitting TRBD1. Germline V gene sequence: CDR1 WSHSY, CDR2 SAAADI. J was trimmed by 1 base and V by 10 bases; bases with no gene match: 5. CDR3 length equals 13 residues. CDR3 bases: TGCGCCAAGATTGGACAGGGGAACACTGAAGCTTTCTTT. Its protein product is CAKIGQGNTEAFF.

This clonotype was picked up a small number of times. The genes are TRBV7-9 and TRBJ2-7; tentatively, D is TRBD2 (6 bases). The CDR3 is 16 amino acids. The germline CDR1 and CDR2 sequences are SEHNR and FQNEAQ (reference sequence). Trimming left V 4 bases short and J 0 bases short, with 16 bases between. For the CDR3, the DNA is TGTGCCAGCAGCTCTCCGGGGGAAGACCTCTCCTACGAGCAGTACGTC. Its protein is CASSSPGEDLSYEQYV.

This clonotype came up many times. This chain uses TRBV6-1 with TRBJ2-7; no reliable D call. CDR1 MNHNS and CDR2 SASEGT come from the germline V gene. V gave up 0 bases and J gave up 3 bases, with 9 bases separating them. This CDR3 has 14 amino acids. The CDR3 is CASSEAAERYEQYF. The CDR3, as DNA: TGTGCCAGCAGTGAAGCGGCGGAGCGCTACGAGCAGTACTTC.

There are many counts of this clonotype. The chain has TRBV10-3 and TRBJ2-3; D not resolved. Trimming took 3 bases from V and 6 from J, leaving 19 bases between them. Germline-derived CDR1 and CDR2 are ENHRY and SYGVKD. This CDR3 spans 16 amino acids. CDR3 sequence (DNA): TGTGCCATCAGTGAAACGAGGCTGGTTTCCACGGATACGCAGTATTTT. Its translation: CAISETRLVSTDTQYF.

About this clonotype itself: At one boundary the junction diverges from the germline segment, which might be a read error. The chain links TRBV7-2 to TRBJ2-2; tentative D call: TRBD1 (6 bases). Looked up from germline, CDR1 is SGHTA and CDR2 is FQGNSA. The CDR3 covers 16 residues. CDR3 sequence reads: CASSPPQGFNSGELFF. CDR3 DNA: TGTGCCAGCAGCCCCCCGCAGGGGTTCAACAGCGGGGAGCTGTTTTTT.

The chain employs TRBV12-3 or TRBV12-4 and TRBJ2-3, with TRBD2 matching over 14 bases. The CDR3 consists of 14 residues. V lost 6 bases to trimming and J lost 6 bases; unmatched junction nucleotides: 2. CDR3 loop: CASRGLAGVDTQYF. The CDR3 DNA follows: TGTGCCAGCAGGGGACTAGCGGGGGTTGATACGCAGTATTTT.

This clonotype showed up just a few times. The rearrangement uses TRBV4-3 and TRBJ2-1, with 14 bases fitting TRBD2. V dropped 3 bases and J dropped 5; count of bases not matched to a gene: 6. The CDR3 has 17 amino acids. Germline V gene lookup returns CDR1 LGHNA and CDR2 YSLEER. This CDR3 reads CASSHRLAGGRDNEQFF. The CDR3, as DNA: TGCGCCAGCAGCCACCGACTAGCGGGGGGGCGCGACAATGAGCAGTTCTTC.

This clonotype was picked up many times. V is TRBV7-9 and J is TRBJ2-1, with 9 nucleotides matching TRBD1. Germline CDR1 reads SEHNR; CDR2 reads FQNEAQ (reference sequence). CDR3 length: 15 residues. V trimming: 5 bases; J trimming: 4 bases; junction bases outside the gene matches: 6. CDR3 coding DNA: TGTGCCAGCAGCCTCCCGGGACAGGGATACAATGAGCAGTTCTTC. Residues: CASSLPGQGYNEQFF.

The chain is built from TRBV6-1 and TRBJ1-2; a weak D match, TRBD1 (5 bases). The length of the CDR3 is 14 residues. The germline CDR1 and CDR2 sequences are MNHNS and SASEGT. Trimming cost V 6 bases and J 7 bases, with 18 bases left between them. DNA of the CDR3: TGTGCCAGCAGGCTTCAGGGATATCGTTCTGGCTACACCTTC. Residues: CASRLQGYRSGYTF.

The genes are TRBV3-1 and TRBJ2-2, with TRBD1 matching 7 bases. This CDR3 contains 17 residues. Per germline, CDR1 LGHDT and CDR2 YNNKEL (reference sequence). V lost 4 bases to trimming and J lost 4 bases; unmatched junction nucleotides: 12. The CDR3 protein is CASSPRDSRLSTGELFF. The DNA of the CDR3 is TGTGCCAGCAGCCCTCGGGACAGCAGATTGAGCACCGGGGAGCTGTTTTTT.

The chain combines TRBV7-6 with TRBJ2-5; D unresolved. Germline V lookup: CDR1 SGHVS, CDR2 FNYEAQ. The CDR3 length is 11 residues. V was pared by 4 bases and J by 9 bases, with 9 bases between. CDR3 amino acids: CASSSTTPQYF. The CDR3 DNA reads as TGTGCCAGCAGCTCAACTACGCCCCAGTACTTC.

Only a few counts were recorded for this clonotype. An end of the junction differs from the germline gene, which may be a read error. The V gene is TRBV6-2 or TRBV6-3, the J gene TRBJ1-5, with 7 bases lining up with TRBD1. Germline V CDR1 and CDR2: MNHEY, SVGEGT. This CDR3 is built from 16 residues. The CDR3 DNA is TGTGCCAGCAGTTACTCTGGGGGACAGCTCAATCAGCCCCAGAATTTT. Its translation is CASSYSGGQLNQPQNF.

This clonotype appeared many times. CDR3 region: CSATSTSLETQYF. The CDR3 DNA sequence: TGCAGTGCTACATCGACTAGCTTGGAGACCCAGTACTTC. The chain links TRBV20-1 to TRBJ2-5, with 7 bases aligning to TRBD2. The CDR3 contains 13 residues. The V gene end was trimmed by 4 bases and the J gene end by 5 bases; junction bases not matched to a gene: 7. Germline CDR1 and CDR2: DFQATT and SNEGSKA (reference sequence).

In its sample, this clonotype was seen many times. V usage is TRBV20-1 and J usage is TRBJ2-7; possibly TRBD1 or TRBD2 for D (5 bases each). CDR1 is DFQATT, CDR2 SNEGSKA, per germline (reference sequence). CDR3 length: 14 residues. With 1 base removed from V and 9 bases from J, the gap between germline ends came to 19 bases. The CDR3: CSARADSLSSGQYF. CDR3 nucleotides: TGCAGTGCTAGAGCCGACAGCCTCTCCAGCGGGCAGTACTTC.

This clonotype was seen many times. The genes are TRBV4-1 and TRBJ2-1; D unclear. V dropped 3 bases and J dropped 9 bases, with 12 bases sitting between them. This CDR3 comprises 13 residues. The germline V gene has CDR1 MGHRA and CDR2 YSYEKL. The CDR3 sequence is CASSHPHGREQFF. Here the CDR3 DNA reads TGCGCCAGCAGCCACCCACACGGTCGTGAGCAGTTCTTC.

This clonotype was counted at least ten times. The chain recombines TRBV6-2 or TRBV6-3 with TRBJ2-7; perhaps TRBD1 as D (6 bases). Germline lookup yields CDR1 MNHEY and CDR2 SVGEGT. The CDR3 runs 12 residues. Trimming cost V 6 bases and J 4 bases, with 10 bases left between them. In DNA form, the CDR3 reads TGTGCCAGCAGCGAACAGGGTTACGAGCAGTACTTC. Residues: CASSEQGYEQYF.

This chain connects TRBV7-2 to TRBJ1-4, with 10 bases identical to TRBD1. With 1 base clipped from V and 8 bases from J, the junction kept 13 bases outside the gene matches. Per the germline V gene, CDR1 is SGHTA and CDR2 is FQGNSA. This CDR3 is 18 amino acids long. CDR3 sequence reads: CASSLGHPGQGFGEKLFF. Here the CDR3 DNA reads TGTGCCAGCAGCTTAGGCCACCCGGGACAGGGGTTTGGCGAAAAACTGTTTTTT. Together with reference TRBV7-2 and TRBJ1-4, the CDR3 gives the full variable domain: GAGVSQSPSNKVTEKGKDVELRCDPISGHTALYWYRQSLGQGLEFLIYFQGNSAPDKSGLPSDRFSAERTGGSVSTLTIQRTQQEDSAVYLCASSLGHPGQGFGEKLFFGSGTQLSVL.

The rearrangement joins TRBV7-9 to TRBJ2-7, with TRBD1 matching 10 bases. Germline loops: CDR1 SEHNR, CDR2 FQNEAQ (reference sequence). Trimming took 2 bases from V and 3 from J; bases not matched to a gene: 7. CDR3 length: 16 amino acids. CDR3 DNA: TGTGCCAGCAGCTTAAGAGACAGGGGGCTTTTCTACGAGCAGTACTTC. It is translated as CASSLRDRGLFYEQYF.

The sample holds many counts of this clonotype. This chain joins TRBV5-1 and TRBJ1-1, with 11 nucleotides matching TRBD1. Germline CDR1 is SGHRS and CDR2 is YFSETQ. The ends lost 4 bases at V and 4 bases at J; junction bases unmatched: 3. This CDR3 is built from 14 residues. This CDR3 reads CASSQGTGGTEAFF. CDR3 in DNA: TGCGCCAGCAGCCAAGGGACAGGGGGCACTGAAGCTTTCTTT.

This clonotype was recorded a few times. The rearrangement joins TRBV12-5 to TRBJ2-3, with a possible D match to TRBD2 (5 bases). CDR1 is LGHNT, CDR2 FRNRAP, per germline. V was shortened by 5 bases and J by 2 bases, with 8 bases between the two germline ends. CDR3 length equals 13 residues. CDR3 loop: CASGLGLTDTQYF. As DNA, the CDR3 is TGTGCTAGTGGTCTCGGACTCACAGATACGCAGTATTTT.

This clonotype has a handful of counts. The chain has TRBV6-6 and TRBJ2-3; 9 nucleotides match TRBD1. The CDR3 sequence is 12 residues long. Germline values: CDR1 MNHNY, CDR2 SVGAGI (reference sequence). The junction had 1 base not matched to a gene; V was cut back by 8 bases and J by 4 bases. CDR3 DNA sequence: TGTGCCAGCGACAGGGGGTCAGATACGCAGTATTTT. Amino acid sequence: CASDRGSDTQYF.

The chain joins TRBV12-5 to TRBJ1-1; D unclear. The CDR3 has 13 residues. The V gene's germline CDR1 is LGHNT and CDR2 FRNRAP. With 3 bases removed from V and 1 base from J, the gap between germline ends came to 6 bases. CDR3 sequence (DNA): TGTGCTAGTGGTTTACCTGGGAACACTGAAGCTTTCTTT. Encoded protein: CASGLPGNTEAFF. The variable domain in full, with the rest retrieved from reference TRBV12-5 and TRBJ1-1, is DARVTQTPRHKVTEMGQEVTMRCQPILGHNTVFWYRQTMMQGLELLAYFRNRAPLDDSGMPKDRFSAEMPDATLATLKIQPSEPRDSAVYFCASGLPGNTEAFFGQGTRLTVV.

This clonotype was counted many times. The chain has TRBV7-3 and TRBJ1-1, with D unresolved. CDR3 size: 14 residues. The germline V gene has CDR1 SGHTA and CDR2 FQGTGA. V was trimmed by 2 bases and J by 5 bases, leaving 12 bases between them. The CDR3 DNA reads as TGTGCCAGCAGCTTATCTGGGCCGGAGACTGAAGCTTTCTTT. Its translation: CASSLSGPETEAFF.